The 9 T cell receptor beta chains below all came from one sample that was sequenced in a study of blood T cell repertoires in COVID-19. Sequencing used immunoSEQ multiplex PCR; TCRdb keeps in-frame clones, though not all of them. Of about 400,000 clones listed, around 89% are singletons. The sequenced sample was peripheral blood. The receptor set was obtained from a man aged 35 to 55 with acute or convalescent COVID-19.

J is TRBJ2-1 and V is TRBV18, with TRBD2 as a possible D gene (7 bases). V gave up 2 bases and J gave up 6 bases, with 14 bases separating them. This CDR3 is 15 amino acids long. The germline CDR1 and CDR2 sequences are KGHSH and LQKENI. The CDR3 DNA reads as TGTGCCAGCTCACCAGAATGGGGGGGCATCAATGAGCAGTTCTTC. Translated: CASSPEWGGINEQFF.

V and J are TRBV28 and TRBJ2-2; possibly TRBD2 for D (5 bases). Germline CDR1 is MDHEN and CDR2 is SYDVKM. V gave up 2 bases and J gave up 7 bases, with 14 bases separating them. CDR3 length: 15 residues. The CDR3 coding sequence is TGTGCCAGCAGTTTAAGGATCGGGGATGGCGGGGAGCTGTTTTTT. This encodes CASSLRIGDGGELFF.

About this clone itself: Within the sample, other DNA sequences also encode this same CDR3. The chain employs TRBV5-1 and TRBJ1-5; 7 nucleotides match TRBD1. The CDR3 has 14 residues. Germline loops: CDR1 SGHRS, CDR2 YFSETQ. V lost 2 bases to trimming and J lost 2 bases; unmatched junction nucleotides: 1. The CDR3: CASSLTGGNQPQHF. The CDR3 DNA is TGCGCCAGCAGCTTAACAGGGGGCAATCAGCCCCAGCATTTT. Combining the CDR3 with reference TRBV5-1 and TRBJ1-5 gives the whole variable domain KAGVTQTPRYLIKTRGQQVTLSCSPISGHRSVSWYQQTPGQGLQFLFEYFSETQRNKGNFPGRFSGRQFSNSRSEMNVSTLELGDSALYLCASSLTGGNQPQHFGDGTRLSIL.

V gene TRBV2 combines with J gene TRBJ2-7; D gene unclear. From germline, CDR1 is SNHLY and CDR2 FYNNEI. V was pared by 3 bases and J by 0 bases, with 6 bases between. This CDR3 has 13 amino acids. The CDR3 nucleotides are TGTGCCAGCAGTGATCGACTCTCCTACGAGCAGTACTTC. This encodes CASSDRLSYEQYF. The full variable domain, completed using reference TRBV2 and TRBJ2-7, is EPEVTQTPSHQVTQMGQEVILRCVPISNHLYFYWYRQILGQKVEFLVSFYNNEISEKSEIFDDQFSVERPDGSNFTLKIRSTKLEDSAMYFCASSDRLSYEQYFGPGTRLTVT.

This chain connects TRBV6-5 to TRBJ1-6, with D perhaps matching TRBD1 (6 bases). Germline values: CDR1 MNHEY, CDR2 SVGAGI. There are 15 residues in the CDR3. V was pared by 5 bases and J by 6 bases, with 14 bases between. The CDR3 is CASSQNREINSPLHF. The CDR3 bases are TGTGCCAGCAGTCAAAACAGGGAGATTAATTCACCCCTCCACTTT.

The CDR3: CASSFPGSPLHF. The CDR3 nucleotides are TGTGCCAGCAGTTTTCCCGGTTCACCCCTCCACTTT. This chain uses TRBV6-5 with TRBJ1-6; D unresolved. The ends were cut back, 4 bases at V and 9 bases at J, with 7 bases in the middle. This CDR3 has 12 amino acids. CDR1 MNHEY and CDR2 SVGAGI come from the germline V gene.

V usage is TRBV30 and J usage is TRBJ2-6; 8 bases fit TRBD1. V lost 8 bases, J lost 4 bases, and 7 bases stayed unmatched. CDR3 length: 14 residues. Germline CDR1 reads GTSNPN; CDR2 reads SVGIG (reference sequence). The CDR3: CASDRGLGANVLTF. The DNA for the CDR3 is TGTGCCAGTGACAGGGGCCTCGGGGCCAACGTCCTGACTTTC.

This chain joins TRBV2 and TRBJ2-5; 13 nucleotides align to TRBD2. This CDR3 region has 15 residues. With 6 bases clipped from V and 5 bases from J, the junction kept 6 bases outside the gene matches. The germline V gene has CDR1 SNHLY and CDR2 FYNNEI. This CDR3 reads CASSELAGGQETQYF. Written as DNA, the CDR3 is TGTGCCAGCAGCGAACTAGCGGGAGGGCAGGAGACCCAGTACTTC. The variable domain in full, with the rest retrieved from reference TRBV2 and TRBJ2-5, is EPEVTQTPSHQVTQMGQEVILRCVPISNHLYFYWYRQILGQKVEFLVSFYNNEISEKSEIFDDQFSVERPDGSNFTLKIRSTKLEDSAMYFCASSELAGGQETQYFGPGTRLLVL.

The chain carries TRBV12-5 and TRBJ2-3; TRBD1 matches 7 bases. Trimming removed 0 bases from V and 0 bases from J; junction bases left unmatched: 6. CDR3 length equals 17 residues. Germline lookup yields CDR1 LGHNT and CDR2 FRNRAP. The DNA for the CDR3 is TGTGCTAGTGGTTTGGTACTTGGGACAGAGAGCACAGATACGCAGTATTTT. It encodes CASGLVLGTESTDTQYF.